This T cell receptor (beta chain) was retrieved from a study of CD8 T cells in ankylosing spondylitis. Overall study findings and caveats: Typical of ankylosing spondylitis blood, it appeared, was a TCR beta motif of roughly eight highly homologous variants.

Germline V gives CDR1 MNHEY, CDR2 SVGAGI. This CDR3 region has 11 residues. V was cut by 1 base and J by 7 bases, with 3 bases left in between. A single record per CDR3 protein comes from TCRdb applying MiXCR to the 5' RACE reads. The sample lists fewer than 550,000 distinct CDR3 sequences; roughly 5.2% were seen once. This clonotype has more than one count but fewer than ten. The antigen is undetermined. This may stem from a read error, because a much larger clone lies one nucleotide away. The sample comprised blood, either unsorted or a sorted T cell fraction (not recorded which). The rearrangement links TRBV6-5 to TRBJ2-3; no reliable D call. This receptor was taken from a male donor with ankylosing spondylitis. The CDR3, as DNA: TGTGCCAGCAGTTACTGGAATACGCAGTATTTT. Residues: CASSYWNTQYF.